Below are 14 T cell receptor beta chains sequenced from a single sample in a study of blood T cell repertoires in COVID-19. This table comes from immunoSEQ multiplex PCR, and its TCRdb copy is limited to in-frame clones, with some not included. The table records around 320,000 clones, over 90% of them present only once. The sequencing input was PBMCs or T cells enriched from blood (not recorded which). The receptors come from a woman aged 30 to 39 who had been exposed to COVID-19.

The V gene is TRBV5-1, the J gene TRBJ1-1; 7 positions match TRBD1. The junction had 9 bases not matched to a gene; V was cut back by 4 bases and J by 3 bases. The germline V gene encodes CDR1 SGHRS and CDR2 YFSETQ. This CDR3 spans 15 amino acids. The CDR3 DNA follows: TGCGCCAGCAGCCTGGTAGGAGGGGGCTACACTGAAGCTTTCTTT. Protein: CASSLVGGGYTEAFF.

The J gene is TRBJ2-1, the V gene TRBV5-4; 8 nucleotides match TRBD2. The trim removed 4 bases at V and 6 bases at J, leaving 9 bases unmatched. From germline, CDR1 is SGHNT and CDR2 YYREEE (reference sequence). The CDR3 contains 15 residues. CDR3 bases: TGTGCCAGCAGCCCGGTAGCGGGAAGCGGCAATGAGCAGTTCTTC. Amino acids: CASSPVAGSGNEQFF.

The chain combines TRBV18 with TRBJ1-3, with D perhaps matching TRBD1 (6 bases). The CDR3 runs 16 residues. The germline CDR1 and CDR2 sequences are KGHSH and LQKENI. V lost 4 bases and J lost 0, with 13 bases in between. CDR3 nucleotide sequence: TGTGCCAGCTCACTCACGACAGGAGACTCTGGAAACACCATATATTTT. It translates to CASSLTTGDSGNTIYF.

This chain links TRBV29-1 with TRBJ1-5; weak D call: TRBD1 (6 bases). Germline CDR1 and CDR2: SQVTM and ANQGSEA. This CDR3 is 14 amino acids long. The ends were cut back, 6 bases at V and 5 bases at J, with 17 bases in the middle. CDR3 sequence: CSVVTGTTDQPQHF. The CDR3 DNA is TGCAGCGTGGTCACCGGGACAACTGATCAGCCCCAGCATTTT.

This clone was seen only once. J is TRBJ2-3 and V is TRBV6-5, with 8 nucleotides matching TRBD2. J lost 0 bases, V lost 6 bases, and 5 bases had no gene match. The CDR3 has 15 residues. Looked up from germline, CDR1 is MNHEY and CDR2 is SVGAGI. In DNA form, the CDR3 reads TGTGCCAGCAGCCAGCGGGGGAGGAGCACAGATACGCAGTATTTT. Protein sequence: CASSQRGRSTDTQYF.

This CDR3 is CASRVEGALNTEAFF. CDR3 sequence (DNA): TGTGCCAGCAGGGTCGAGGGGGCCCTGAACACTGAAGCTTTCTTT. The chain employs TRBV6-4 and TRBJ1-1, with 7 bases that match TRBD1. Germline CDR1 MRHNA, CDR2 SNTAGT. V was pared by 6 bases and J by 0 bases, with 7 bases of the junction left unmatched. CDR3 length: 15 residues.

This clone came up a few times. The rearrangement links TRBV3-1 (or the pseudogene TRBV3-2) to TRBJ2-2, with D perhaps matching TRBD1 (5 bases). The CDR3 has 12 amino acids. Germline CDR1 reads LGHDT; CDR2 reads YNNKEL (reference sequence). V shed 9 bases and J shed 8 bases, with 13 bases lying between them. CDR3 sequence: CASGRGKGELFF. The DNA for the CDR3 is TGTGCCAGTGGAAGGGGAAAAGGGGAGCTGTTTTTT.

CDR3 amino acids: CASSRDSGEQYF. The CDR3 bases are TGTGCCAGCAGCAGGGACAGTGGGGAGCAGTACTTC. V usage is TRBV7-9 and J usage is TRBJ2-7; 7 bases are shared with TRBD1. V lost 5 bases to trimming and J lost 7 bases; unmatched junction nucleotides: 5. The CDR3 sequence is 12 residues long. Germline loops: CDR1 SEHNR, CDR2 FQNEAQ (reference sequence).

The rearrangement joins TRBV30 to TRBJ2-3, with TRBD1 identical over 7 bases. CDR3 length: 12 residues. The J segment lost 1 base and the V segment lost 8 bases, leaving 3 bases of the junction unmatched. Germline V gene lookup returns CDR1 GTSNPN and CDR2 SVGIG (reference sequence). This chain's CDR3 is CALGQGTDTQYF. CDR3 in DNA: TGTGCCCTCGGACAGGGCACAGATACGCAGTATTTT.

This rearrangement joins TRBV29-1 to TRBJ2-3; possibly TRBD2 for D (5 bases). V was clipped by 1 base and J by 6 bases, with 14 bases between them. In germline, CDR1 is SQVTM, CDR2 ANQGSEA. This CDR3 has 14 residues. CDR3 nucleotide sequence: TGCAGCGTTGAAGCCTCGGGGAATGGGGATACGCAGTATTTT. Amino acid sequence: CSVEASGNGDTQYF.

The chain uses TRBV7-9 and TRBJ1-4; 8 nucleotides agree with TRBD1. This CDR3 contains 15 residues. Germline CDR1 reads SEHNR; CDR2 reads FQNEAQ (reference sequence). V dropped 2 bases and J dropped 2; count of bases not matched to a gene: 1. CDR3 bases: TGTGCCAGCAGCTTACAGGGGGCCACTAATGAAAAACTGTTTTTT. Translated: CASSLQGATNEKLFF.

The V and J genes are TRBV5-1 and TRBJ1-2; 8 nucleotides align to TRBD1. The V segment lost 6 bases and the J segment 3 bases; nucleotides outside the gene matches: 7. From germline, CDR1 is SGHRS and CDR2 YFSETQ. The CDR3 runs to 14 residues. The CDR3 loop reads CASNRGSADYGYTF. The CDR3 region has the DNA TGCGCCAGCAACAGGGGGTCTGCAGACTATGGCTACACCTTC. Full variable domain (remainder filled in from reference TRBV5-1 and TRBJ1-2): KAGVTQTPRYLIKTRGQQVTLSCSPISGHRSVSWYQQTPGQGLQFLFEYFSETQRNKGNFPGRFSGRQFSNSRSEMNVSTLELGDSALYLCASNRGSADYGYTFGSGTRLTVV.

The chain has TRBV5-1 and TRBJ1-2, with D maybe TRBD1 (6 bases). Looked up from germline, CDR1 is SGHRS and CDR2 is YFSETQ. Trimming took 6 bases from V and 0 from J, leaving 9 bases between them. The CDR3 covers 13 residues. CDR3 nucleotides: TGCGCCAGCACAGGGGAAACTAACTATGGCTACACCTTC. Translating gives CASTGETNYGYTF.

CDR3 DNA sequence: TGTGCCAGCAGCCCTCTTGTTATCACTGAAGCTTTCTTT. Protein: CASSPLVITEAFF. The rearrangement uses TRBV7-2 and TRBJ1-1, with no clear D. Germline V lookup: CDR1 SGHTA, CDR2 FQGNSA. V shed 5 bases and J shed 4 bases, with 11 bases lying between them. The CDR3 has 13 residues.